Included here is one T cell receptor (beta chain) sequence, with context. The sample is drawn from a study of T cells in Graves' hyperthyroidism and ophthalmopathy. The investigators amplified TCR beta CDR3 regions from RNA transcripts. Using the HTBI primer set, a first-round RT-PCR was run on the TCR CDR3. Via MiXCR, TCRdb re-called the multiplex PCR reads, giving one row per CDR3 protein. The sample consists of about 840,000 distinct CDR3 sequences, approximately 40% of them appearing once. Germline V lookup: CDR1 SEHNR, CDR2 FQNEAQ (reference sequence). With 10 bases clipped from V and 5 bases from J, the junction kept 13 bases outside the gene matches. This CDR3 spans 14 amino acids.

The V gene is TRBV7-9, the J gene TRBJ2-5; 7 bases align to TRBD1. This sequence originates from a man aged 18 to 30 with Graves' hyperthyroidism. Sequenced material: blood. The CDR3 protein is CAITQGVEPETQYF. For the CDR3, the DNA is TGTGCCATCACCCAGGGGGTAGAACCCGAGACCCAGTACTTC.